The next 30 T cell receptor beta chains were all read from a single sample in a study of response to subunit inactivated influenza vaccine. TCRdb called the RT-PCR reads again in MiXCR, with one record for every CDR3 protein. Here the sample spans approximately 700,000 distinct CDR3 sequences, approximately 15% being singletons. The specimen was PBMCs from blood, collected around 14 days before vaccination. These receptors came from a man between 45 and 60 years old who received an inactivated influenza vaccine.

This sequence joins TRBV27 and TRBJ2-5; D is perhaps TRBD1 (5 bases). Trimming pared 5 bases from V and 1 base from J, leaving 14 bases between. In germline, CDR1 is MNHEY, CDR2 SMNVEV (reference sequence). The CDR3 has 15 amino acids. The CDR3 DNA is TGTGCCAGCAGTACTTCCCCAGGGTCCCAAGAGACCCAGTACTTC. It translates to CASSTSPGSQETQYF.

The chain carries TRBV11-2 and TRBJ2-5, with 7 nucleotides matching TRBD2. The CDR3 runs to 14 residues. Germline CDR1 reads SGHAT; CDR2 reads FQNNGV. Losses at the gene ends were 2 bases for V and 5 bases for J; bases not matched to a gene: 5. CDR3: CASSLNSGGETQYF. The CDR3 nucleotides are TGTGCCAGCAGCTTAAACTCCGGGGGGGAGACCCAGTACTTC.

The rearrangement uses TRBV29-1 and TRBJ2-7; perhaps TRBD1 as D (6 bases). Germline V lookup: CDR1 SQVTM, CDR2 ANQGSEA. The CDR3 extends over 12 amino acids. Trimming left V 4 bases short and J 5 bases short, with 12 bases between. CDR3 loop: CSVAGVWHEQYF. CDR3 DNA: TGCAGCGTTGCAGGGGTTTGGCACGAGCAGTACTTC.

The chain has TRBV6-1 and TRBJ2-5; 10 positions match TRBD2. Looked up from germline, CDR1 is MNHNS and CDR2 is SASEGT. V was pared by 6 bases and J by 4 bases, with 8 bases of the junction left unmatched. The CDR3 is made up of 15 amino acids. CDR3 coding DNA: TGTGCCAGCAGGCCCGGGGCTAGCGGGGGAGAGACCCAGTACTTC. This translates into CASRPGASGGETQYF.

This clonotype was seen at least ten times. The rearrangement uses TRBV4-1 and TRBJ2-2, with unresolved D. V lost 2 bases to trimming and J lost 7 bases, with 5 bases between them. Germline CDR1 MGHRA, CDR2 YSYEKL. This CDR3 contains 12 residues. In DNA, the CDR3 is TGCGCCAGCAGCCAATTTGACGGGGAGCTGTTTTTT. It yields the protein CASSQFDGELFF.

This clonotype was seen a few times. J is TRBJ2-1 and V is TRBV6-1, with TRBD2 identical over 12 bases. V was clipped by 5 bases and J by 9 bases; unmatched bases: 8. The germline CDR1 and CDR2 sequences are MNHNS and SASEGT. CDR3 length equals 15 residues. In DNA, the CDR3 is TGTGCCAGCAGTCCCCGACTAGCGGGAGCCGGTGAGCAGTTCTTC. Translation gives CASSPRLAGAGEQFF.

This clonotype was recorded at least ten times. The chain joins TRBV5-1 to TRBJ2-1; D is ambiguous. CDR3 length: 13 amino acids. Per germline, CDR1 SGHRS and CDR2 YFSETQ. V gave up 4 bases and J gave up 10 bases, with 15 bases separating them. The CDR3 spells CASSPAGGWEQFF. The CDR3 coding sequence is TGCGCCAGCAGCCCCGCTGGTGGCTGGGAGCAGTTCTTC.

This rearrangement joins TRBV11-3 to TRBJ2-1; D is ambiguous. This CDR3 has 13 amino acids. Trimming took off 4 bases at V and 8 bases at J, with 12 bases between the two ends. Germline assignment: CDR1 SGHNT and CDR2 YENEEA. CDR3 in amino acids: CASSSTSWDEQFF. As DNA, the CDR3 is TGTGCCAGCAGCTCCACTTCTTGGGATGAGCAGTTCTTC. The full variable domain, in which reference TRBV11-3 and TRBJ2-1 provide the parts outside the CDR3, is EAGVVQSPRYKIIEKKQPVAFWCNPISGHNTLYWYLQNLGQGPELLIRYENEEAVDDSQLPKDRFSAERLKGVDSTLKIQPAELGDSAVYLCASSSTSWDEQFFGPGTRLTVL.

The table lists this clonotype with many counts. The CDR3, as DNA: TGTGCCAGCAGTTACGGGCCAACAGGCCGTGGCTACACCTTC. Translation: CASSYGPTGRGYTF. The J gene is TRBJ1-2, the V gene TRBV6-5; tentative D call: TRBD1 (5 bases). Germline loops: CDR1 MNHEY, CDR2 SVGAGI. This CDR3 is 14 amino acids long. V was pared by 2 bases and J by 7 bases, with 14 bases between.

The chain has TRBV5-1 and TRBJ1-5, with a tentative D call TRBD1 (6 bases). This CDR3 has 18 residues. CDR1 and CDR2 (germline): SGHRS, YFSETQ. The V gene lost 5 bases and the J gene lost 0 bases, with 21 bases spanning the gap. The CDR3 sequence: CASSFDSGAGDSNQPQHF. As DNA, the CDR3 is TGCGCCAGCAGTTTCGATTCCGGGGCAGGGGATAGCAATCAGCCCCAGCATTTT. Full variable domain (rest looked up from reference TRBV5-1 and TRBJ1-5): KAGVTQTPRYLIKTRGQQVTLSCSPISGHRSVSWYQQTPGQGLQFLFEYFSETQRNKGNFPGRFSGRQFSNSRSEMNVSTLELGDSALYLCASSFDSGAGDSNQPQHFGDGTRLSIL.

The chain joins TRBV4-3 to TRBJ2-7; 9 bases are a match to TRBD1. The CDR3 contains 16 residues. Germline-derived CDR1 and CDR2 are LGHNA and YSLEER. After removal of 4 bases from V and 10 bases from J, the junction contained 17 bases not matched to a gene. This CDR3 reads CASSRAAEDRGTNQYF. CDR3 sequence (DNA): TGCGCCAGCAGCCGGGCGGCAGAAGACAGGGGGACGAACCAGTACTTC.

In this sample, this clonotype turned up a few times. The V gene is TRBV7-2, the J gene TRBJ2-2; a possible D gene is TRBD2 (6 bases). Trimming took off 5 bases at V and 4 bases at J, with 17 bases between the two ends. CDR1 is SGHTA, CDR2 FQGNSA, per germline. The CDR3 spans 16 residues. CDR3 in DNA: TGTGCCAGCAGCCCCGGGGGAGGTAGCGTCACCGGGGAGCTGTTTTTT. This gives the protein CASSPGGGSVTGELFF.

The chain joins TRBV28 to TRBJ2-5, with 9 bases matching TRBD1. The CDR3 totals 15 residues. From germline, CDR1 is MDHEN and CDR2 SYDVKM. Trimming took 2 bases from V and 3 from J; bases not matched to a gene: 4. The CDR3 loop reads CASSLGTGGEETQYF. As DNA, the CDR3 is TGTGCCAGCAGTTTAGGAACAGGGGGCGAAGAGACCCAGTACTTC.

The rearrangement links TRBV28 to TRBJ1-6; D is possibly TRBD1 (6 bases). V was shortened by 7 bases and J by 8 bases, with 12 bases between the two germline ends. This CDR3 has 13 amino acids. CDR1 MDHEN and CDR2 SYDVKM come from the germline V gene. The chain's CDR3 is CASTYNRDSPLHF. CDR3 in DNA: TGTGCCAGCACCTATAACAGGGATTCACCCCTCCACTTT. The entire variable domain, with the rest obtained from reference TRBV28 and TRBJ1-6, is as follows: DVKVTQSSRYLVKRTGEKVFLECVQDMDHENMFWYRQDPGLGLRLIYFSYDVKMKEKGDIPEGYSVSREKKERFSLILESASTNQTSMYLCASTYNRDSPLHFGNGTRLTVT.

This clonotype was found a few times. The J gene is TRBJ2-1, the V gene TRBV29-1, with 7 bases aligning to TRBD2. V trimming: 0 bases; J trimming: 2 bases; junction bases outside the gene matches: 7. CDR1 SQVTM and CDR2 ANQGSEA come from the germline V gene. There are 16 residues in the CDR3. Here the CDR3 reads CSVEDWGGPAYNEQFF. The CDR3 DNA sequence: TGCAGCGTTGAAGATTGGGGGGGTCCGGCCTACAATGAGCAGTTCTTC.

This clonotype was found a few times. The V gene is TRBV4-2, the J gene TRBJ1-5; 7 positions agree with TRBD1. V shed 2 bases, J shed 3 bases, and the junction held 13 bases outside the gene matches. Germline-derived CDR1 and CDR2 are LGHNA and YNFKEQ. The CDR3 has 18 residues. CDR3: CASSQLPTGSSVNQPQHF. Written as DNA, the CDR3 is TGTGCCAGCAGCCAACTACCGACAGGGAGCTCTGTCAATCAGCCCCAGCATTTT.

This clonotype has just a few counts. The V and J genes are TRBV30 and TRBJ1-5; D not resolved. Trimming took 4 bases from V and 0 from J, leaving 10 bases between them. This CDR3 has 14 residues. CDR1 and CDR2 (germline): GTSNPN, SVGIG (reference sequence). The CDR3 protein is CAWKTAYSNQPQHF. The CDR3 bases are TGTGCCTGGAAGACTGCTTATAGCAATCAGCCCCAGCATTTT. Based on the CDR3 plus reference TRBV30 and TRBJ1-5, the full variable domain is SQTIHQWPATLVQPVGSPLSLECTVEGTSNPNLYWYRQAAGRGLQLLFYSVGIGQISSEVPQNLSASRPQDRQFILSSKKLLLSDSGFYLCAWKTAYSNQPQHFGDGTRLSIL.

In its sample, this clonotype was seen a few times. J is TRBJ2-3 and V is TRBV28, with unresolved D. The CDR3 has 12 amino acids. Trimming left V 3 bases short and J 5 bases short, with 6 bases between. Germline V gives CDR1 MDHEN, CDR2 SYDVKM. The DNA for the CDR3 is TGTGCCAGCAGTTTTGAAGTAGATACGCAGTATTTT. It encodes CASSFEVDTQYF.

The V call is TRBV2, the J call TRBJ2-3; 9 positions match TRBD1. Germline V gives CDR1 SNHLY, CDR2 FYNNEI. The V and J ends lost 6 bases and 4 bases, in that order; junction bases with no gene match: 8. The CDR3 totals 15 residues. The CDR3 here is CASSEPGQGPDTQYF. The CDR3 DNA reads as TGTGCCAGCAGCGAACCGGGACAGGGACCAGATACGCAGTATTTT.

The sample holds many counts of this clonotype. The V gene is TRBV18, the J gene TRBJ1-1, with TRBD1 matching 7 bases. Trimming at V came to 3 bases and at J to 7 bases, leaving 5 bases not matched to a gene. The CDR3 covers 13 residues. Germline V gives CDR1 KGHSH, CDR2 LQKENI. CDR3 in amino acids: CASSPSGQREAFF. CDR3 nucleotides: TGTGCCAGCTCACCTTCGGGACAGCGTGAAGCTTTCTTT. Together with reference TRBV18 and TRBJ1-1, the CDR3 gives the full variable domain: NAGVMQNPRHLVRRRGQEARLRCSPMKGHSHVYWYRQLPEEGLKFMVYLQKENIIDESGMPKERFSAEFPKEGPSILRIQQVVRGDSAAYFCASSPSGQREAFFGQGTRLTVV.

The chain couples TRBV10-3 to TRBJ1-5, with unresolved D. This CDR3 is 12 amino acids long. CDR1 is ENHRY, CDR2 SYGVKD, per germline. Trimming pared 3 bases from V and 8 bases from J, leaving 8 bases between. As DNA, the CDR3 is TGTGCCATCAGTGACCCAAGCAAGCCCCAGCATTTT. Its protein product is CAISDPSKPQHF.

In its sample, this clonotype was seen a few times. The V call is TRBV20-1, the J call TRBJ1-1; maybe TRBD1 (6 bases). Per germline, CDR1 DFQATT and CDR2 SNEGSKA (reference sequence). V was clipped by 6 bases and J by 0 bases, with 11 bases between them. CDR3 length: 13 residues. The CDR3 protein is CSAVRGMNTEAFF. The CDR3 DNA follows: TGCAGTGCCGTCAGGGGCATGAACACTGAAGCTTTCTTT.

The chain carries TRBV19 and TRBJ2-1; D perhaps matches TRBD2 (6 bases). Trimming stripped 1 base from V and 7 bases from J, with 14 bases between. Germline CDR1 LNHDA, CDR2 SQIVND (reference sequence). This CDR3 spans 15 amino acids. CDR3 sequence: CASSIGATSYNEQFF. CDR3 bases: TGTGCCAGTAGTATAGGGGCAACTAGCTATAATGAGCAGTTCTTC.

This clonotype was observed a few times. The chain joins TRBV7-2 to TRBJ2-5; 11 bases agree with TRBD2. The J segment lost 1 base and the V segment lost 1 base, leaving 2 bases of the junction unmatched. The CDR3 consists of 16 residues. Germline-derived CDR1 and CDR2 are SGHTA and FQGNSA. The CDR3 protein is CASSLELAGAQETQYF. The CDR3 coding sequence is TGTGCCAGCAGCTTAGAACTAGCGGGGGCCCAAGAGACCCAGTACTTC.

This clonotype was seen more than once but under ten times. CDR3 loop: CASSLSRGKNQPQHF. For the CDR3, the DNA is TGTGCCAGCAGCTTATCAAGGGGTAAGAATCAGCCCCAGCATTTT. The chain uses TRBV7-2 and TRBJ1-5, with D maybe TRBD1 (5 bases). CDR1 and CDR2 from the germline V gene are SGHTA and FQGNSA. CDR3 length: 15 residues. Trimming left V 2 bases short and J 4 bases short, with 12 bases between.

Many counts were recorded for this clonotype. The rearrangement joins TRBV2 to TRBJ1-1, with D maybe TRBD1 (5 bases). Looked up from germline, CDR1 is SNHLY and CDR2 is FYNNEI. The ends were cut back, 4 bases at V and 2 bases at J, with 8 bases in the middle. This CDR3 has 13 residues. In nucleotides, the CDR3 is TGTGCCAGCAGTGTGCGGACAAACACTGAAGCTTTCTTT. Protein: CASSVRTNTEAFF.

This clonotype was seen a handful of times. This sequence joins TRBV6-1 and TRBJ2-7, with 7 bases fitting TRBD1. The trim removed 6 bases at V and 6 bases at J, leaving 11 bases unmatched. The CDR3 spans 14 residues. Per the germline V gene, CDR1 is MNHNS and CDR2 is SASEGT. CDR3: CASRRDRAFGEQYF. CDR3 bases: TGTGCCAGCAGGAGGGACAGAGCTTTCGGCGAGCAGTACTTC.

This clonotype was counted at least ten times. V and J are TRBV7-2 and TRBJ1-2; 7 bases map to TRBD1. The CDR3 runs 15 residues. V shed 4 bases and J 0 bases; nucleotides not matched to a gene: 5. Germline V gives CDR1 SGHTA, CDR2 FQGNSA. This CDR3 reads CASSSRTGSNYGYTF. The CDR3 DNA is TGTGCCAGCAGCTCCCGGACAGGCTCTAACTATGGCTACACCTTC.

The sample holds a few counts of this clonotype. The chain employs TRBV20-1 and TRBJ2-5; D call uncertain. Germline assignment: CDR1 DFQATT and CDR2 SNEGSKA (reference sequence). This CDR3 is 15 amino acids long. Trimming pared 4 bases from V and 0 bases from J, leaving 15 bases between. CDR3 amino acids: CSATPRRMNQETQYF. In nucleotides, the CDR3 is TGCAGTGCTACTCCGCGGCGGATGAACCAAGAGACCCAGTACTTC.

This clonotype was counted between two and nine times. The rearrangement links TRBV28 to TRBJ2-1, with 10 positions matching TRBD2. Trimming took 7 bases from V and 3 from J; bases not matched to a gene: 3. From germline, CDR1 is MDHEN and CDR2 SYDVKM. The CDR3 extends over 14 amino acids. CDR3 residues: CASTSGSLYNEQFF. CDR3 DNA: TGTGCCAGCACTAGCGGGAGCCTCTACAATGAGCAGTTCTTC.